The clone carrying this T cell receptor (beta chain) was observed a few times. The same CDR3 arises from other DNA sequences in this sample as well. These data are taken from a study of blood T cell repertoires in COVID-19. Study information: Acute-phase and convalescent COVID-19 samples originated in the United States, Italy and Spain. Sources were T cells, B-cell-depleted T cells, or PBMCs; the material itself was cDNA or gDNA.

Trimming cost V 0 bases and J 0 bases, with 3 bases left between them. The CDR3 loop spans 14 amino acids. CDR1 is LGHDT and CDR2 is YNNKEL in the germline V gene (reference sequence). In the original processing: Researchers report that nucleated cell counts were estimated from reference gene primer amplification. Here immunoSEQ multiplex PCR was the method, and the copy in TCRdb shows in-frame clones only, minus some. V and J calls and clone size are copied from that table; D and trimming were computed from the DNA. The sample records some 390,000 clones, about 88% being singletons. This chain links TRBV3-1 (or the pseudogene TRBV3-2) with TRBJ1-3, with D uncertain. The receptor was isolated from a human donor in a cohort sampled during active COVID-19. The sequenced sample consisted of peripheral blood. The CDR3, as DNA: TGTGCCAGCAGCCAAGATCTCTCTGGAAACACCATATATTTT. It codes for CASSQDLSGNTIYF.